One sample yielded the 15 T cell receptor beta chains listed below, sequenced in a study of cytomegalovirus exposure and HLA in healthy donors. PCR amplification relied on 60 Vbeta primers (plus 13 Jbeta primers). Some clones are missing from TCRdb's copy, which holds only in-frame ones; the method was immunoSEQ multiplex PCR. The sample contains more than 110,000 clones, about 85% of which appear only once. Sequencing was performed on PBMCs. The receptors originated from a female donor in good health and CMV-seronegative.

CDR3 in amino acids: CASSMPQLSGNTIYF. The CDR3 coding sequence is TGTGCCAGTAGTATGCCACAGCTCTCTGGAAACACCATATATTTT. This rearrangement joins TRBV19 to TRBJ1-3; D unclear. V lost 3 bases and J 0 bases, leaving 9 bases between the germline ends. The CDR3 covers 15 residues. From germline, CDR1 is LNHDA and CDR2 SQIVND (reference sequence). Complete variable domain (other parts from reference TRBV19 and TRBJ1-3): DGGITQSPKYLFRKEGQNVTLSCEQNLNHDAMYWYRQDPGQGLRLIYYSQIVNDFQKGDIAEGYSVSREKKESFPLTVTSAQKNPTAFYLCASSMPQLSGNTIYFGEGSWLTVV.

V and J are TRBV27 and TRBJ2-3; D is uncertain. The length of the CDR3 is 13 residues. CDR1 and CDR2 (germline): MNHEY, SMNVEV (reference sequence). V lost 5 bases and J lost 1, with 7 bases in between. The CDR3 nucleotides are TGTGCCAGCAGTCCTTTCGGCACAGATACGCAGTATTTT. It translates to CASSPFGTDTQYF.

This clone has more than one count but fewer than ten. This rearrangement joins TRBV6-6 to TRBJ2-7; D perhaps matches TRBD2 (5 bases). The CDR3 runs 14 residues. CDR1 and CDR2 (germline): MNHNY, SVGAGI (reference sequence). Trimming removed 4 bases from V and 4 bases from J, with 14 bases in between. The CDR3 region has the DNA TGTGCCAGCAGTTCCCGCTTGGACTCTTACGAGCAGTACTTC. Its translation is CASSSRLDSYEQYF.

The chain employs TRBV5-6 and TRBJ2-3; 9 bases fit TRBD2. CDR3 length: 17 amino acids. Germline values: CDR1 SGHDT, CDR2 YYEEEE. J lost 4 bases, V lost 3 bases, and 12 bases had no gene match. This CDR3 reads CASSWLSSGALADTQYF. CDR3 nucleotides: TGTGCCAGCAGCTGGCTCTCTAGCGGGGCATTGGCAGATACGCAGTATTTT.

This clone was seen a single time. The chain couples TRBV6-4 to TRBJ1-2; D not certain. Germline CDR1 reads MRHNA; CDR2 reads SNTAGT. Deletions cut 0 bases from V and 0 bases from J, with 8 bases between. The length of the CDR3 is 15 residues. The CDR3 sequence: CASSDSGSTNYGYTF. The CDR3 DNA follows: TGTGCCAGCAGTGACTCTGGCAGTACTAACTATGGCTACACCTTC.

The rearrangement joins TRBV29-1 to TRBJ2-1, with 8 bases identical to TRBD2. V lost 6 bases, J lost 6 bases, and 10 bases stayed unmatched. The germline CDR1 and CDR2 sequences are SQVTM and ANQGSEA. CDR3 length: 14 residues. The DNA of the CDR3 is TGCAGCGTCCTCGGACACGGGGGGGCCAATGAGCAGTTCTTC. Translating it yields CSVLGHGGANEQFF.

This clone was counted a single time. The rearrangement joins TRBV6-1 to TRBJ2-1; 8 bases are shared with TRBD2. The CDR3 runs to 16 residues. V lost 4 bases, J lost 8 bases, and 13 bases stayed unmatched. CDR1 is MNHNS and CDR2 is SASEGT in the germline V gene. The CDR3 DNA reads as TGTGCCAGCAGTGCACTTCCGGGACTAGTAATCTATGAGCAGTTCTTC. Its protein product is CASSALPGLVIYEQFF.

A single count supports this clone. The chain couples TRBV10-3 to TRBJ2-7; 7 bases agree with TRBD2. Trimming cost V 11 bases and J 5 bases; bases outside gene matches: 9. Germline assignment: CDR1 ENHRY and CDR2 SYGVKD. The CDR3 loop spans 12 amino acids. CDR3 sequence (DNA): TGTGCCGCGAGACGGGGGGTAAACGAGCAGTACTTC. Protein sequence: CAARRGVNEQYF.

The CDR3 DNA follows: TGCGCCAGCAGCTTGGGCCTAGCGGGAGTGGGTGAGCAGTTCTTC. Its translation is CASSLGLAGVGEQFF. The chain uses TRBV5-1 and TRBJ2-1; TRBD2 aligns across 10 bases. Trimming took 0 bases from V and 9 from J; bases not matched to a gene: 6. There are 15 residues in the CDR3. Germline lookup yields CDR1 SGHRS and CDR2 YFSETQ.

The chain uses TRBV19 and TRBJ2-1, with TRBD1 identical over 7 bases. V shed 3 bases, J shed 3 bases, and the junction held 2 bases outside the gene matches. The CDR3 is made up of 14 amino acids. Germline V CDR1 and CDR2: LNHDA, SQIVND (reference sequence). CDR3 bases: TGTGCCAGTAGTATCGACAGGGACTACAATGAGCAGTTCTTC. Residues: CASSIDRDYNEQFF.

This clone has just a few counts. V usage is TRBV7-9 and J usage is TRBJ1-2; possibly TRBD1 for D (6 bases). V shed 5 bases and J shed 13 bases, with 14 bases lying between them. Per the germline V gene, CDR1 is SEHNR and CDR2 is FQNEAQ (reference sequence). CDR3 length: 11 residues. The CDR3 sequence is CASSGNRESTF. Written as DNA, the CDR3 is TGTGCCAGCAGCGGAAACAGGGAATCCACCTTC.

The CDR3 DNA follows: TGCGCCAGCAGCATAGCGAAAGAGACCCAGTACTTC. It translates to CASSIAKETQYF. This chain links TRBV5-1 with TRBJ2-5; a possible D gene is TRBD2 (5 bases). CDR3 size: 12 residues. From germline, CDR1 is SGHRS and CDR2 YFSETQ. Trimming stripped 4 bases from V and 3 bases from J, with 7 bases between.

This rearrangement joins TRBV5-6 to TRBJ1-1; D perhaps matches TRBD1 (5 bases). This CDR3 contains 13 residues. Trimming pared 0 bases from V and 5 bases from J, leaving 8 bases between. The germline V gene encodes CDR1 SGHDT and CDR2 YYEEEE. The CDR3 region has the DNA TGTGCCAGCAGCTTGGGGGAGGGGACTGAAGCTTTCTTT. It translates to CASSLGEGTEAFF.

The rearrangement uses TRBV27 and TRBJ2-4; the D is unclear. V lost 3 bases to trimming and J lost 0 bases, with 9 bases between them. Germline CDR1 reads MNHEY; CDR2 reads SMNVEV (reference sequence). CDR3 length: 15 residues. CDR3 amino acids: CASSFVSSAKNIQYF. The CDR3 DNA is TGTGCCAGCAGTTTTGTATCGTCAGCCAAAAACATTCAGTACTTC.

J is TRBJ2-2 and V is TRBV18; the D gene is possibly TRBD1 (6 bases). The CDR3 extends over 15 amino acids. Germline assignment: CDR1 KGHSH and CDR2 LQKENI. The V gene lost 2 bases and the J gene lost 7 bases, with 14 bases spanning the gap. The CDR3 loop reads CASSPEAGDGGELFF. The CDR3 bases are TGTGCCAGCTCACCAGAGGCAGGGGACGGCGGGGAGCTGTTTTTT.